The present entry profiles one TCR beta chain with its context. The data originate from a study of blood T cell repertoires in COVID-19. Background on the study: Samples came from the United States, Italy and Spain, spanning acute and convalescent COVID-19.

Germline V CDR1 and CDR2: MNHNY, SVGAGI (reference sequence). V dropped 2 bases and J dropped 7 bases, with 8 bases sitting between them. There are 13 residues in the CDR3. Measured with immunoSEQ multiplex PCR; TCRdb has only the in-frame clones, and not every one. The table records around 41,000 clones, about 85% of them present only once. This chain uses TRBV6-6 with TRBJ1-4; no definite D call. The sample consisted of peripheral blood. This sequence was found in a human donor in a cohort sampled during active COVID-19. The CDR3 nucleotides are TGTGCCAGCAGTTACAGGAGTGGTGAAAAACTGTTTTTT. Encoded protein: CASSYRSGEKLFF.